The 5 T cell receptor beta chains listed next were all sequenced from one sample in a study of cytomegalovirus exposure and HLA in healthy donors. The protocol was immunoSEQ multiplex PCR, while the TCRdb copy is restricted to in-frame clones and leaves out a portion. The sample has 65,000 to 90,000 clones; about 90% are singletons. What was sequenced was PBMCs. These receptors were taken from a woman aged 18 to 35 in good health and CMV-seropositive.

The chain employs TRBV6-1 and TRBJ2-3; 12 nucleotides align to TRBD2. Germline V gives CDR1 MNHNS, CDR2 SASEGT. V shed 7 bases, J shed 4 bases, and the junction held 6 bases outside the gene matches. CDR3 length: 15 residues. The CDR3 protein is CASTRLAGVSDTQYF. DNA of the CDR3: TGTGCCAGCACAAGACTAGCGGGAGTTTCAGATACGCAGTATTTT.

The rearrangement links TRBV30 to TRBJ1-6; D remains unclear. Germline V gene lookup returns CDR1 GTSNPN and CDR2 SVGIG (reference sequence). The CDR3 consists of 15 residues. Trimming removed 3 bases at V and 9 bases at J, with 18 bases between. The CDR3 DNA sequence: TGTGCCTGGAGCTTAGAGGGAAGTGTGGCTTCACCCCTCCACTTT. It is translated as CAWSLEGSVASPLHF.

The chain carries TRBV6-5 and TRBJ1-3; perhaps TRBD1 as D (5 bases). CDR1 MNHEY and CDR2 SVGAGI come from the germline V gene. V lost 4 bases and J lost 2, with 9 bases in between. This CDR3 has 14 residues. The CDR3 DNA sequence: TGTGCCAGCAGTTTCAGGGCGGCTGGAAACACCATATATTTT. It translates to CASSFRAAGNTIYF.

This rearrangement joins TRBV7-2 to TRBJ1-3; 8 nucleotides line up with TRBD1. V lost 5 bases to trimming and J lost 3 bases; unmatched junction nucleotides: 6. Germline CDR1 and CDR2: SGHTA and FQGNSA. The CDR3 totals 15 residues. In DNA form, the CDR3 reads TGTGCCAGCAGCCCAGGGGGCGCGTATGGAAACACCATATATTTT. This codes for CASSPGGAYGNTIYF.

In its sample, this clone was seen once. The chain carries TRBV2 and TRBJ2-1, with TRBD2 matching over 13 bases. CDR1 and CDR2 from the germline V gene are SNHLY and FYNNEI. Trimming removed 4 bases from V and 7 bases from J; junction bases left unmatched: 4. This CDR3 is 15 amino acids long. The CDR3: CASSATSGGANEQFF. In DNA, the CDR3 is TGTGCCAGCAGTGCCACTAGCGGGGGGGCAAATGAGCAGTTCTTC.